The next 30 T cell receptor beta chains were all read from a single sample in a study of blood T cell repertoires in COVID-19. Assay used: immunoSEQ multiplex PCR; TCRdb lists only in-frame clones, some missing. The table has 140,000 to 150,000 clones, more than 70% seen once; the top ten hold about 2%. Sequencing was done on a sample of peripheral blood. The source is a human donor in a cohort sampled during active COVID-19.

J is TRBJ2-1 and V is TRBV25-1; no firm D call. Germline assignment: CDR1 MGHDK and CDR2 SYGVNS. Trimming pared 3 bases from V and 0 bases from J, leaving 12 bases between. CDR3 length equals 16 residues. This CDR3 is CASSDPLSYSYNEQFF. The CDR3 coding sequence is TGTGCCAGCAGTGACCCTCTATCCTACTCCTACAATGAGCAGTTCTTC.

This rearrangement joins TRBV9 to TRBJ1-1; no reliable D call. With 0 bases removed from V and 1 base from J, the gap between germline ends came to 7 bases. CDR3 size: 14 residues. Germline-derived CDR1 and CDR2 are SGDLS and YYNGEE. CDR3 bases: TGTGCCAGCAGCGTAGGGGCCAGGAACACTGAAGCTTTCTTT. Encoded protein: CASSVGARNTEAFF.

The chain recombines TRBV6-2 or TRBV6-3 with TRBJ1-1; 9 bases fit TRBD1. Looked up from germline, CDR1 is MNHEY and CDR2 is SVGEGT. Germline trimming cut 3 bases from V and 4 bases from J; bases unmatched to any gene: 6. The CDR3 contains 15 residues. The CDR3 protein is CASSYKQGARTEAFF. The CDR3 DNA is TGTGCCAGCAGTTATAAACAGGGGGCGCGCACTGAAGCTTTCTTT.

This chain connects TRBV19 to TRBJ1-5, with a possible D match to TRBD1 (6 bases). The CDR3 sequence is 18 residues long. Germline assignment: CDR1 LNHDA and CDR2 SQIVND (reference sequence). V was cut by 1 base and J by 2 bases, with 18 bases left in between. CDR3 DNA: TGTGCCAGTAGTATAGGGCAGGGGATTAATTACGGCAATCAGCCCCAGCATTTT. It translates to CASSIGQGINYGNQPQHF. Full variable domain (outside the CDR3, taken from reference TRBV19 and TRBJ1-5): DGGITQSPKYLFRKEGQNVTLSCEQNLNHDAMYWYRQDPGQGLRLIYYSQIVNDFQKGDIAEGYSVSREKKESFPLTVTSAQKNPTAFYLCASSIGQGINYGNQPQHFGDGTRLSIL.

This CDR3 is CASSEVGTGPSDEQYF. The CDR3 DNA sequence: TGTGCCAGCAGTGAAGTCGGGACAGGCCCTTCGGACGAGCAGTACTTC. The V and J genes are TRBV6-1 and TRBJ2-7; 8 nucleotides agree with TRBD1. J gave up 5 bases and V 1 base, and 10 bases lay outside the gene matches. There are 16 residues in the CDR3. Looked up from germline, CDR1 is MNHNS and CDR2 is SASEGT.

The V gene is TRBV27, the J gene TRBJ2-1, with TRBD2 matching 13 bases. The CDR3 extends over 16 amino acids. V was clipped by 7 bases and J by 6 bases; unmatched bases: 9. The germline CDR1 and CDR2 sequences are MNHEY and SMNVEV (reference sequence). The CDR3 region is CASTTLAGGLGNEQFF. The CDR3 bases are TGTGCCAGCACAACACTAGCGGGAGGGCTTGGCAATGAGCAGTTCTTC.

The chain employs TRBV30 and TRBJ1-3, with D unresolved. The CDR3 sequence is 15 residues long. Germline V gene lookup returns CDR1 GTSNPN and CDR2 SVGIG (reference sequence). With 0 bases removed from V and 0 bases from J, the gap between germline ends came to 9 bases. The CDR3 loop is CAWSVGRNSGNTIYF. The CDR3 DNA sequence: TGTGCCTGGAGTGTTGGCAGAAACTCTGGAAACACCATATATTTT.

This clone was recorded a few times. This sequence joins TRBV30 and TRBJ1-1; D remains ambiguous. This CDR3 comprises 13 residues. Trimming took off 5 bases at V and 4 bases at J, with 14 bases between the two ends. Germline-derived CDR1 and CDR2 are GTSNPN and SVGIG (reference sequence). CDR3 in DNA: TGTGCCTGGTCCCGCCGGCGGGGCACTGAAGCTTTCTTT. This gives the protein CAWSRRRGTEAFF.

The chain joins TRBV19 to TRBJ2-1; TRBD2 agrees at 8 bases. With V trimmed by 3 bases and J by 2 bases, 9 bases remained unmatched. Germline V gives CDR1 LNHDA, CDR2 SQIVND (reference sequence). The CDR3 covers 17 residues. This chain's CDR3 is CASSIGIRGGAYNEQFF. As DNA, the CDR3 is TGTGCCAGTAGTATCGGGATCCGGGGGGGAGCCTACAATGAGCAGTTCTTC.

This clone has just a few counts. This chain connects TRBV2 to TRBJ1-5; D remains unclear. CDR1 SNHLY and CDR2 FYNNEI come from the germline V gene. Trimming pared 1 base from V and 1 base from J, leaving 8 bases between. The CDR3 length is 15 residues. CDR3: CASSEEAGSNQPQHF. The CDR3 DNA follows: TGTGCCAGCAGTGAAGAGGCCGGGAGCAATCAGCCCCAGCATTTT.

This clone was detected once. V and J are TRBV29-1 and TRBJ2-1; 7 nucleotides agree with TRBD2. V lost 3 bases, J lost 9 bases, and 8 bases stayed unmatched. CDR1 is SQVTM and CDR2 is ANQGSEA in the germline V gene. The CDR3 runs 13 residues. The CDR3, as DNA: TGCAGCGTTGACCTGACTAGCATCCGTGAGCAGTTCTTC. As protein: CSVDLTSIREQFF.

Here the CDR3 reads CASSLDAGLAGQETQYF. CDR3 nucleotide sequence: TGTGCCAGCAGCTTAGACGCGGGACTAGCAGGGCAAGAGACCCAGTACTTC. This chain joins TRBV6-2 or TRBV6-3 and TRBJ2-5, with TRBD2 identical over 9 bases. With 6 bases clipped from V and 2 bases from J, the junction kept 13 bases outside the gene matches. CDR3 size: 17 residues. Germline CDR1 and CDR2: MNHEY and SVGEGT.

The chain combines TRBV19 with TRBJ2-5; 9 nucleotides align to TRBD2. CDR1 LNHDA and CDR2 SQIVND come from the germline V gene (reference sequence). V dropped 8 bases and J dropped 2; count of bases not matched to a gene: 18. This CDR3 is built from 18 residues. The CDR3 loop is CASRGGAGGPGAQETQYF. Here the CDR3 DNA reads TGTGCCAGTCGCGGCGGGGCGGGAGGGCCCGGGGCTCAAGAGACCCAGTACTTC.

This clone has only one observation. Here the CDR3 reads CSVGPFGRLAEQYF. CDR3 in DNA: TGCAGCGTTGGTCCATTTGGCAGGCTGGCCGAGCAGTACTTC. The V gene is TRBV29-1, the J gene TRBJ2-7; no clear D. Germline CDR1 reads SQVTM; CDR2 reads ANQGSEA. This CDR3 region has 14 residues. The germline V and J ends were trimmed by 4 bases and 6 bases, with 19 bases remaining between them.

CDR3 protein: CASSLSRPGESSEAFF. DNA for the CDR3: TGTGCCAGCAGTTTAAGTCGTCCGGGGGAGTCGTCTGAAGCTTTCTTT. This rearrangement joins TRBV28 to TRBJ1-1, with D tentatively TRBD1 (5 bases). The ends were cut back, 2 bases at V and 6 bases at J, with 19 bases in the middle. The CDR3 contains 16 residues. Germline V gives CDR1 MDHEN, CDR2 SYDVKM.

This clone was counted a single time. V gene TRBV2 combines with J gene TRBJ1-4, with 9 bases that match TRBD1. The V and J ends lost 3 bases and 6 bases, in that order; junction bases with no gene match: 2. CDR3 length: 14 residues. Germline V gene sequence: CDR1 SNHLY, CDR2 FYNNEI. DNA of the CDR3: TGTGCCAGCAGTGACCGGGACAGGGATGAAAAACTGTTTTTT. Protein sequence: CASSDRDRDEKLFF.

This chain uses TRBV7-9 with TRBJ1-2; D is uncertain. Germline V lookup: CDR1 SEHNR, CDR2 FQNEAQ (reference sequence). This CDR3 has 14 residues. V was trimmed by 0 bases and J by 2 bases, leaving 7 bases between them. The CDR3 region has the DNA TGTGCCAGCAGCTTAGCAGCCCCAAACTATGGCTACACCTTC. The encoded protein is CASSLAAPNYGYTF.

The rearrangement uses TRBV6-6 and TRBJ1-1, with TRBD1 identical over 7 bases. Germline CDR1 is MNHNY and CDR2 is SVGAGI (reference sequence). This CDR3 is built from 12 residues. After removal of 5 bases from V and 4 bases from J, the junction contained 1 base not matched to a gene. The CDR3 region is CASSTGATEAFF. As DNA, the CDR3 is TGTGCCAGCAGTACAGGGGCCACTGAAGCTTTCTTT.

The chain joins TRBV28 to TRBJ1-2, with D tentatively TRBD1 (5 bases). CDR3 length: 14 amino acids. Per germline, CDR1 MDHEN and CDR2 SYDVKM. V lost 1 base, J lost 4 bases, and 10 bases lay in between. The CDR3 bases are TGTGCCAGCAGTTTATTAGGGGCTGCCTATGGCTACACCTTC. Its translation: CASSLLGAAYGYTF.

The chain couples TRBV11-1 to TRBJ2-2, with TRBD2 matching 9 bases. The CDR3 has 16 residues. J was trimmed by 2 bases and V by 1 base; bases with no gene match: 2. Germline CDR1 reads SGHAT; CDR2 reads FQDESV (reference sequence). CDR3 sequence (DNA): TGTGCCAGCAGCTTAGGAGCGGGGGGAAACACCGGGGAGCTGTTTTTT. Residues: CASSLGAGGNTGELFF.

This rearrangement joins TRBV28 to TRBJ2-2; a weak D match, TRBD2 (6 bases). Germline V CDR1 and CDR2: MDHEN, SYDVKM. V lost 1 base and J lost 6, with 12 bases in between. The CDR3 sequence is 15 residues long. CDR3: CASSLSSGGAGELFF. The CDR3 DNA sequence: TGTGCCAGCAGTTTATCGAGCGGCGGGGCCGGGGAGCTGTTTTTT.

The chain joins TRBV7-2 to TRBJ1-1; TRBD1 is a possible D gene (5 bases). The CDR3 has 16 residues. Germline CDR1 SGHTA, CDR2 FQGNSA. Trimming removed 5 bases at V and 0 bases at J, with 16 bases between. CDR3 protein: CASSQNPGGVNTEAFF. As DNA, the CDR3 is TGTGCCAGCAGCCAGAACCCGGGGGGGGTGAACACTGAAGCTTTCTTT.

The CDR3 region has the DNA TGTGCCACCTATGGGACAGTTACTAGCACAGATACGCAGTATTTT. This gives the protein CATYGTVTSTDTQYF. This chain links TRBV10-3 with TRBJ2-3; 7 positions agree with TRBD1. J was trimmed by 0 bases and V by 10 bases; bases with no gene match: 10. The CDR3 spans 15 residues. CDR1 and CDR2 (germline): ENHRY, SYGVKD.

V and J are TRBV18 and TRBJ2-2; no definite D call. This CDR3 has 15 amino acids. CDR1 is KGHSH and CDR2 is LQKENI in the germline V gene. V lost 3 bases and J 0 bases, leaving 8 bases between the germline ends. Here the CDR3 DNA reads TGTGCCAGCTCACCGGGCCTGACGAACACCGGGGAGCTGTTTTTT. Its translation is CASSPGLTNTGELFF.

V gene TRBV19 combines with J gene TRBJ1-4; 9 nucleotides agree with TRBD1. The CDR3 totals 15 residues. V dropped 3 bases and J dropped 5; count of bases not matched to a gene: 4. Germline loops: CDR1 LNHDA, CDR2 SQIVND (reference sequence). For the CDR3, the DNA is TGTGCCAGTAGTATTGACGGGACAGGGAATGAAAAACTGTTTTTT. This encodes CASSIDGTGNEKLFF. Full variable domain (rest looked up from reference TRBV19 and TRBJ1-4): DGGITQSPKYLFRKEGQNVTLSCEQNLNHDAMYWYRQDPGQGLRLIYYSQIVNDFQKGDIAEGYSVSREKKESFPLTVTSAQKNPTAFYLCASSIDGTGNEKLFFGSGTQLSVL.

CDR3 amino acids: CASSQIRGETQYF. DNA of the CDR3: TGTGCCAGCAGCCAAATCCGCGGGGAGACCCAGTACTTC. The J gene is TRBJ2-5, the V gene TRBV14, with D tentatively TRBD2 (5 bases). Germline loops: CDR1 SGHDN, CDR2 FVKESK. The V gene lost 2 bases and the J gene lost 5 bases, with 9 bases spanning the gap. The CDR3 runs to 13 residues.

The chain recombines TRBV9 with TRBJ2-1; no firm D call. The CDR3 runs to 17 residues. V was clipped by 0 bases and J by 4 bases, with 17 bases between them. CDR1 is SGDLS, CDR2 YYNGEE, per germline. The CDR3 protein is CASSVALLPTLYNEQFF. CDR3 in DNA: TGTGCCAGCAGCGTAGCTCTCTTACCTACCCTTTACAATGAGCAGTTCTTC.

This rearrangement joins TRBV9 to TRBJ2-7; TRBD1 is a possible D gene (5 bases). Per the germline V gene, CDR1 is SGDLS and CDR2 is YYNGEE. Trimming removed 3 bases at V and 4 bases at J, with 11 bases between. The CDR3 has 13 residues. CDR3 in DNA: TGTGCCAGCAGCGCCCCAGGGTTTTACGAGCAGTACTTC. It encodes CASSAPGFYEQYF.

The chain combines TRBV30 with TRBJ2-3; the D gene is possibly TRBD2 (6 bases). Trimming left V 2 bases short and J 2 bases short, with 14 bases between. The CDR3 runs 15 residues. Germline V lookup: CDR1 GTSNPN, CDR2 SVGIG (reference sequence). CDR3 sequence (DNA): TGTGCCTGGAGTAGTTCTGCGGGGCTCACAGATACGCAGTATTTT. It is translated as CAWSSSAGLTDTQYF.

The V call is TRBV6-5, the J call TRBJ2-7, with D perhaps TRBD2 (5 bases). Germline V CDR1 and CDR2: MNHEY, SVGAGI. The CDR3 length is 14 residues. The V and J ends lost 6 bases and 3 bases respectively, with 15 bases between them. CDR3 DNA: TGTGCCAGCAGCCTTAGAAGAGGGAACTACGAGCAGTACTTC. Residues: CASSLRRGNYEQYF.